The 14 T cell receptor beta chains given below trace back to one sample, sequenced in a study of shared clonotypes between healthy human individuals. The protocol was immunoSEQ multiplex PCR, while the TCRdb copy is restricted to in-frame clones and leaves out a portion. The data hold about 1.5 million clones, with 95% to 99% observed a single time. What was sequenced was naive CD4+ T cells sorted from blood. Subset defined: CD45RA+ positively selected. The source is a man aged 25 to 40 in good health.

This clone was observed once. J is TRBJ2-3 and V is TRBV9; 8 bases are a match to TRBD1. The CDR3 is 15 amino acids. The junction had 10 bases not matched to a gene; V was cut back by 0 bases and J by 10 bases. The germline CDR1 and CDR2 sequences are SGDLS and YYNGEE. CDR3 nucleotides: TGTGCCAGCAGCGTAGATCCTACGTTGGGACAGGCGCAGTATTTT. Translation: CASSVDPTLGQAQYF.

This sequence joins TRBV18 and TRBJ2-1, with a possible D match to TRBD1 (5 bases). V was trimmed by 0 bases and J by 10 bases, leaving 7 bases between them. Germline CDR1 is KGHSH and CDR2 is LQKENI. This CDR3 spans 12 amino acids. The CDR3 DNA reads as TGTGCCAGCTCACCACCGAGACAGGAGCAGTTCTTC. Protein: CASSPPRQEQFF.

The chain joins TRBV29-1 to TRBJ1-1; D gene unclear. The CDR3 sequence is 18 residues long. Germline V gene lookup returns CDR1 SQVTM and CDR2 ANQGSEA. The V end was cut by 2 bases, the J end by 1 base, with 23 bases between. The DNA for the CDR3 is TGCAGCGTTGAAAGTAGGCGTGGATGGGATCGGAGGAACACTGAAGCTTTCTTT. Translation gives CSVESRRGWDRRNTEAFF. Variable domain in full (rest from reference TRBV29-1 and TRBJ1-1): SAVISQKPSRDICQRGTSLTIQCQVDSQVTMMFWYRQQPGQSLTLIATANQGSEATYESGFVIDKFPISRPNLTFSTLTVSNMSPEDSSIYLCSVESRRGWDRRNTEAFFGQGTRLTVV.

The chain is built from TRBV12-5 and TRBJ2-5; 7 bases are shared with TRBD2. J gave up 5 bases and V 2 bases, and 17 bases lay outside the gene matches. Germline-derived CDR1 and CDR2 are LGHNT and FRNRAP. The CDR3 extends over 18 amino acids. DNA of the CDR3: TGTGCTAGTGGTTTGTTCTCAGGATGGAGCGGGATAGGGGAGACCCAGTACTTC. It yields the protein CASGLFSGWSGIGETQYF.

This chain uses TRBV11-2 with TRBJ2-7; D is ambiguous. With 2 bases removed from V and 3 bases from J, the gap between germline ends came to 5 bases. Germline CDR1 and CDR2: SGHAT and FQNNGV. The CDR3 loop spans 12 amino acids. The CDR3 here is CASSLLDYEQYF. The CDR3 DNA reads TGTGCCAGCAGCTTACTCGACTACGAGCAGTACTTC.

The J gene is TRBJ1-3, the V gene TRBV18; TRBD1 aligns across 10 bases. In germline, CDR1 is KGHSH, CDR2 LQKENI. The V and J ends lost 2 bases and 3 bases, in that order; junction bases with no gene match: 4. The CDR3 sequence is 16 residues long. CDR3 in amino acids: CASSPAGTGVGNTIYF. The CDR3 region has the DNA TGTGCCAGCTCACCAGCCGGGACAGGGGTTGGAAACACCATATATTTT.

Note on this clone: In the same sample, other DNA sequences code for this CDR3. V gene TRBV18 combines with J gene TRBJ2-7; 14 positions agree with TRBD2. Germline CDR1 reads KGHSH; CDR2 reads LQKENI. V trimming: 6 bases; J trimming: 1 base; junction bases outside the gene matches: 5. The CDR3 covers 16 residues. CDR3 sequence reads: CASSLGLAGVSYEQYF. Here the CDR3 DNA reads TGTGCCAGCTCGCTGGGACTAGCGGGAGTTTCCTACGAGCAGTACTTC.

CDR3 sequence (DNA): TGCGCCAGCAGTGATCACGTTAGCCCTACACCCCCTAATGGCTACACCTTC. Its protein is CASSDHVSPTPPNGYTF. The chain combines TRBV10-2 with TRBJ1-2; no definite D call. The CDR3 contains 17 residues. Germline V gene sequence: CDR1 WSHSY, CDR2 SAAADI. The V end was cut by 3 bases, the J end by 6 bases, with 23 bases between.

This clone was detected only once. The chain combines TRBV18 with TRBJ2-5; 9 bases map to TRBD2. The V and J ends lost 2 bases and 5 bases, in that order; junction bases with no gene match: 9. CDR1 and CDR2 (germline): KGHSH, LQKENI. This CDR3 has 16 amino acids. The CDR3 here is CASSPVPRGRAETQYF. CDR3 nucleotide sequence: TGTGCCAGCTCACCAGTCCCGCGCGGGAGGGCCGAGACCCAGTACTTC.

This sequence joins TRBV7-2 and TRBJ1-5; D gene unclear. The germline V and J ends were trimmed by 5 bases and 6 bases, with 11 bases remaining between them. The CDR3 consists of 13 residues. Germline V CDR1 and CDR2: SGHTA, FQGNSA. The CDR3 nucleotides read TGTGCCAGCAGCCCCCAGTGGGGTCAGCCCCAGCATTTT. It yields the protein CASSPQWGQPQHF.

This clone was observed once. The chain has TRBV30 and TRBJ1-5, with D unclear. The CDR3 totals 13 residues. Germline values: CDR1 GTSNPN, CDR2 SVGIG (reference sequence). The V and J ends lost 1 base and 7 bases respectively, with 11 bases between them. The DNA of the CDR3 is TGTGCCTGGAGTGGCGGACTCCTACAGCCCCAGCATTTT. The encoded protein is CAWSGGLLQPQHF.

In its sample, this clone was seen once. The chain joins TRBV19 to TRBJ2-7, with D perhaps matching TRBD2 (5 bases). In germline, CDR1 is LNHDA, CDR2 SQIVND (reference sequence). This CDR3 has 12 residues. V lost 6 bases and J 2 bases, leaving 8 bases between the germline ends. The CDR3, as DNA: TGTGCCAGTAGCGGGGTCCCCTACGAGCAGTACTTC. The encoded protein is CASSGVPYEQYF.

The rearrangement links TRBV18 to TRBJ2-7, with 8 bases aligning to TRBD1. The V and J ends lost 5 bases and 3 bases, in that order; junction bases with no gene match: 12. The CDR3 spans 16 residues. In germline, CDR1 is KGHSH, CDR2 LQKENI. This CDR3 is CASSALVQGGFYEQYF. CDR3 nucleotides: TGTGCCAGCTCAGCATTAGTACAGGGGGGATTCTACGAGCAGTACTTC.

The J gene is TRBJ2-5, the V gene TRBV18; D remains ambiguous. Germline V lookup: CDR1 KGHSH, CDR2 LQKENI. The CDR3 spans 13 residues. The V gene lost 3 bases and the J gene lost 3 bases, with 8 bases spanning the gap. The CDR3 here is CASSPFFEETQYF. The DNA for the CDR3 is TGTGCCAGCTCACCTTTTTTCGAAGAGACCCAGTACTTC.